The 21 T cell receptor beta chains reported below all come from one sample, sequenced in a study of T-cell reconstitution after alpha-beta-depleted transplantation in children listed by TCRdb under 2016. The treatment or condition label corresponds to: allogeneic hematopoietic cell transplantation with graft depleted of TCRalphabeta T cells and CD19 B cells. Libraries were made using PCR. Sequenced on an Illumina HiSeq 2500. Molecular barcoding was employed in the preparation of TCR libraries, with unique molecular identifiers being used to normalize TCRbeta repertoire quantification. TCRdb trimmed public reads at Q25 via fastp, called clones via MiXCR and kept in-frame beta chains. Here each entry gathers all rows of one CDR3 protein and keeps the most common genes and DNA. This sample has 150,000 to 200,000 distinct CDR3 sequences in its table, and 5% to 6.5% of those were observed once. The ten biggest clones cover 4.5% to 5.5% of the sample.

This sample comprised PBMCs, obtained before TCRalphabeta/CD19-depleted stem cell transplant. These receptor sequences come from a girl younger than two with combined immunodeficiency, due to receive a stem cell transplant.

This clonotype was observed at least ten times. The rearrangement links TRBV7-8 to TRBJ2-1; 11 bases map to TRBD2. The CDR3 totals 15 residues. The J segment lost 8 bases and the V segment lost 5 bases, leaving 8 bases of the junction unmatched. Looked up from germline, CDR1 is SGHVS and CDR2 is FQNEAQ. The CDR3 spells CASSPVAGGVDEQFF. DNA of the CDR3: TGTGCCAGCAGCCCTGTAGCGGGAGGGGTAGATGAGCAGTTCTTC.

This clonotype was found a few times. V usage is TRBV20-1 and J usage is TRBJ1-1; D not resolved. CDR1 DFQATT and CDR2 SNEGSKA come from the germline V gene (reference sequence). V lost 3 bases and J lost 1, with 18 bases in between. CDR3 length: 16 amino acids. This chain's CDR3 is CSARRQAPGWNTEAFF. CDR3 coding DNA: TGCAGTGCTAGGAGGCAGGCCCCAGGATGGAACACTGAAGCTTTCTTT.

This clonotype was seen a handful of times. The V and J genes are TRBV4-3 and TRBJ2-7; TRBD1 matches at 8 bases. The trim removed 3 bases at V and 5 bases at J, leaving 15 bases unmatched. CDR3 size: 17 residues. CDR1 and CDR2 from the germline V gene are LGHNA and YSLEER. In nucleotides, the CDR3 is TGCGCCAGCAGCCAGAGGACAGGGAAAATCTTAGGAGACGAGCAGTACTTC. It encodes CASSQRTGKILGDEQYF.

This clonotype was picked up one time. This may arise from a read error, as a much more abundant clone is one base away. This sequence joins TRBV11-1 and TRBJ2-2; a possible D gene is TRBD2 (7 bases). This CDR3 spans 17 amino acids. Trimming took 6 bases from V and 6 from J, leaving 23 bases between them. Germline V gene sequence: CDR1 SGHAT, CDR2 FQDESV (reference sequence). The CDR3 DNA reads TGTGCCAGCAGGACTAGAGGGGGGGCCAGTAACGCCGGGGAGCTGTTTTTT. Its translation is CASRTRGGASNAGELFF.

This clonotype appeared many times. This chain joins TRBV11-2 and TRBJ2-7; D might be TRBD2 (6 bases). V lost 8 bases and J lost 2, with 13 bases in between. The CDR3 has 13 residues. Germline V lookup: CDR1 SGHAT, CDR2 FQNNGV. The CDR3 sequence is CASGHGSAYEQYF. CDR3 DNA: TGTGCCAGCGGGCACGGGAGCGCCTACGAGCAGTACTTC.

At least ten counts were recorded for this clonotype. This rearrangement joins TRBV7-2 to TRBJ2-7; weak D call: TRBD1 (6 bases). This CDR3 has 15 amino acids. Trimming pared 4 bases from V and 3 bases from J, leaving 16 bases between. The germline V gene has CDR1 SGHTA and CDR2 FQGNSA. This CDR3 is CASSSENRVFYEQYF. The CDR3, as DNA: TGTGCCAGCAGCTCGGAAAACAGGGTTTTCTACGAGCAGTACTTC.

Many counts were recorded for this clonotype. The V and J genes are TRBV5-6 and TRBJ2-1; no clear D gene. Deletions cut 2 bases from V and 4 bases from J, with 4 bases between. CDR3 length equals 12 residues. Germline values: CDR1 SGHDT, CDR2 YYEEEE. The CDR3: CASSLNYNEQFF. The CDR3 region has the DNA TGTGCCAGCAGCTTAAATTACAATGAGCAGTTCTTC.

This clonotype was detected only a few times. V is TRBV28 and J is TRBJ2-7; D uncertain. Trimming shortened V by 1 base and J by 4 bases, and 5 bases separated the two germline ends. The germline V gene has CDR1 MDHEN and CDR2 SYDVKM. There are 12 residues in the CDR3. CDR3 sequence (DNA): TGTGCCAGCAGTTTATTGGGATACGAGCAGTACTTC. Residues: CASSLLGYEQYF.

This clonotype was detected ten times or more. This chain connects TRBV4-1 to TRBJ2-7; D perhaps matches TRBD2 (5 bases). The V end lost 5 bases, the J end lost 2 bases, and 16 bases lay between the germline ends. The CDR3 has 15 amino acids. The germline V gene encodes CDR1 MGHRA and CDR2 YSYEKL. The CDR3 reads CASSVVIAFTYEQYF. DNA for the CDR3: TGCGCCAGCAGCGTAGTAATAGCGTTCACCTACGAGCAGTACTTC.

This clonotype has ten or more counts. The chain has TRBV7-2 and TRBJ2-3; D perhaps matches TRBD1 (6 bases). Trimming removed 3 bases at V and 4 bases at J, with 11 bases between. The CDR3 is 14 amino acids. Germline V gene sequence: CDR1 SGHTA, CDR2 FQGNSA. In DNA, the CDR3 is TGTGCCAGCAGCTTTTGGCAGGGGCCAGATACGCAGTATTTT. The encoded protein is CASSFWQGPDTQYF.

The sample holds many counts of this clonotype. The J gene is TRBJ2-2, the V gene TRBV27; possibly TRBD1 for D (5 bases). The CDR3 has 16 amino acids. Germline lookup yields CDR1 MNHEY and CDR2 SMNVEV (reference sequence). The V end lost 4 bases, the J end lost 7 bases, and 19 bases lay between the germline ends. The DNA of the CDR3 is TGTGCCAGCAGTTGGGCAGGGCCTGTTGCGAACGGGGAGCTGTTTTTT. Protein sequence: CASSWAGPVANGELFF.

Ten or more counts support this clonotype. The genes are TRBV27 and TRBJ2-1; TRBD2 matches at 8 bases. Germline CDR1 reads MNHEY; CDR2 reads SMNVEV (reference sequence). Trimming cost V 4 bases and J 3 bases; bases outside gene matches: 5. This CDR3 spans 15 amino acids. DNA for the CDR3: TGTGCCAGCAGTTGGAGCGGGAGTGTCTACAATGAGCAGTTCTTC. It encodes CASSWSGSVYNEQFF.

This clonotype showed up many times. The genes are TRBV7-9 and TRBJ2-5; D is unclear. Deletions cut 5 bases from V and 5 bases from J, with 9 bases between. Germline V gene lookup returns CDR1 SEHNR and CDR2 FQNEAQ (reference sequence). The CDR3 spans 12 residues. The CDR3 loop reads CASSPNGETQYF. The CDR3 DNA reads TGTGCCAGCAGCCCCAACGGGGAGACCCAGTACTTC.

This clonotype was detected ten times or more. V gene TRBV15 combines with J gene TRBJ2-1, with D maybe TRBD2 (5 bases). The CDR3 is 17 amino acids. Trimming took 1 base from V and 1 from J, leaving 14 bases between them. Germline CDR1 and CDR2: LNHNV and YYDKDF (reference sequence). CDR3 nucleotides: TGTGCCACCAGCAGAGGGGAAAGGCGGGTTTCCTACAATGAGCAGTTCTTC. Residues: CATSRGERRVSYNEQFF. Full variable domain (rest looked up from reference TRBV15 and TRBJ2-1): DAMVIQNPRYQVTQFGKPVTLSCSQTLNHNVMYWYQQKSSQAPKLLFHYYDKDFNNEADTPDNFQSRRPNTSFCFLDIRSPGLGDTAMYLCATSRGERRVSYNEQFFGPGTRLTVL.

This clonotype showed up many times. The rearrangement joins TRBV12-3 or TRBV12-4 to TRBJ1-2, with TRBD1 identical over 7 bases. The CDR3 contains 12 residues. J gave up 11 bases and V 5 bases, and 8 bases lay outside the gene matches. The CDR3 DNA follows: TGTGCCAGCAGTGGAGACAGGGCCGGGTACACCTTC. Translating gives CASSGDRAGYTF.

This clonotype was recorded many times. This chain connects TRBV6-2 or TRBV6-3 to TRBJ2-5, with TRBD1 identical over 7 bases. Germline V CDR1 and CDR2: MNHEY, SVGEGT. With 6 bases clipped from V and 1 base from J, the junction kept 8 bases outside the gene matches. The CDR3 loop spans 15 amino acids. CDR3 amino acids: CASSDPPGGQETQYF. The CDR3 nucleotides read TGTGCCAGCAGCGATCCACCAGGGGGCCAAGAGACCCAGTACTTC.

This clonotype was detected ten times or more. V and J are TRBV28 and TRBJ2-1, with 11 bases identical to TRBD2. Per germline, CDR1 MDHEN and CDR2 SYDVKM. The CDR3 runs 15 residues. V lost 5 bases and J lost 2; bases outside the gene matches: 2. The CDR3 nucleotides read TGTGCCAGCAGTGAGACTAGCGGGACCTACAATGAGCAGTTCTTC. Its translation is CASSETSGTYNEQFF.

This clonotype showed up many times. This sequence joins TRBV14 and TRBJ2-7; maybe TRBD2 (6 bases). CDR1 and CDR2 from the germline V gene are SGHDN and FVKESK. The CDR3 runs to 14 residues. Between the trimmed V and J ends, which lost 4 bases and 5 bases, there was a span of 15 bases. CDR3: CASSPADGSHEQYF. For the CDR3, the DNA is TGTGCCAGCAGCCCCGCCGACGGGAGCCACGAGCAGTACTTC.

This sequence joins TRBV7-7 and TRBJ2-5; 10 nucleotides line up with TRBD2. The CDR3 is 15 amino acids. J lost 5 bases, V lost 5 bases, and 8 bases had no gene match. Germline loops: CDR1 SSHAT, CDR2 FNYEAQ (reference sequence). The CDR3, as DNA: TGTGCCAGCAGCCTCTTAGCGGGGGGCCTGGAGACCCAGTACTTC. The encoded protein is CASSLLAGGLETQYF.

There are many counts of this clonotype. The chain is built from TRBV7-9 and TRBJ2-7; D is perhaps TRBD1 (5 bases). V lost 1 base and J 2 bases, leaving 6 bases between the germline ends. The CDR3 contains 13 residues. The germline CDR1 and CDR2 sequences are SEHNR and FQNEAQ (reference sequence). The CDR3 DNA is TGTGCCAGCAGCTTAGGGGGCCCCTACGAGCAGTACTTC. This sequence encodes CASSLGGPYEQYF.

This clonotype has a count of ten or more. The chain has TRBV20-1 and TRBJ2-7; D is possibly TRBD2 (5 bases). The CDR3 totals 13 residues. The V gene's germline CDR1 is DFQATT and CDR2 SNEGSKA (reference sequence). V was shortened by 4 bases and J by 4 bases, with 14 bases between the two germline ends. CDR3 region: CSAMGSAEYEQYF. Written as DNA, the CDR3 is TGCAGTGCTATGGGTAGCGCCGAGTACGAGCAGTACTTC.